The next 26 T cell receptor beta chains were all read from a single sample in a study of T cell repertoires in cytomegalovirus infection. No antigen has been assigned to these receptors. MiXCR was run by TCRdb on the reads, yielding one entry per CDR3 protein. The table lists some 940,000 distinct CDR3 sequences, approximately 31% of them singletons. This material consisted of cultured CD8+ T cells from PBMCs, taken from culture after CMV antigen stimulation. The receptors stem from a human donor in good health (CMV status not recorded). Some clones in this sample may be carry-over from other donors' samples.

This clonotype was found a few times. The chain couples TRBV10-3 to TRBJ2-7; possible D gene TRBD2, 6 bases. Trimming removed 4 bases at V and 5 bases at J, with 18 bases between. This CDR3 is built from 15 residues. Germline CDR1 reads ENHRY; CDR2 reads SYGVKD. CDR3 sequence: CAISGRDSKSDEQYV. The CDR3 DNA reads as TGTGCCATCAGTGGCCGGGACTCCAAAAGTGACGAGCAGTACGTC.

This clonotype has at least ten counts. The rearrangement uses TRBV7-6 and TRBJ2-2; no definite D call. Germline assignment: CDR1 SGHVS and CDR2 FNYEAQ. The CDR3 has 17 amino acids. V lost 2 bases to trimming and J lost 0 bases, with 13 bases between them. CDR3 in DNA: TGTGCCAGCAGCTTACTTACGGCAGAAACGAACACCGGGGAGCTGTTTTTT. As protein: CASSLLTAETNTGELFF.

This clonotype has at least ten counts. The chain combines TRBV12-5 with TRBJ2-2; no definite D call. The length of the CDR3 is 15 residues. Germline CDR1 LGHNT, CDR2 FRNRAP. The V gene lost 7 bases and the J gene lost 6 bases, with 18 bases spanning the gap. The CDR3 loop reads CASAPQTPLAGELFF. The CDR3 coding sequence is TGTGCTAGTGCTCCCCAGACACCTTTAGCCGGGGAGCTGTTTTTT.

This sequence joins TRBV7-9 and TRBJ1-2; 7 bases fit TRBD1. The CDR3 sequence is 14 residues long. V gave up 4 bases and J gave up 8 bases; unmatched junction bases: 10. Per germline, CDR1 SEHNR and CDR2 FQNEAQ (reference sequence). CDR3 region: CASSSTGVRDGYTF. The DNA for the CDR3 is TGTGCCAGCAGCTCTACAGGGGTTAGAGACGGCTACACCTTC.

The chain is built from TRBV5-6 and TRBJ1-2; D ambiguous. In germline, CDR1 is SGHDT, CDR2 YYEEEE. Deletions cut 7 bases from V and 6 bases from J, with 16 bases between. The CDR3 loop spans 13 amino acids. CDR3 sequence (DNA): TGTGCCAGCTTCCGGTCAGGACCCCATGGCTACACCTTC. Protein sequence: CASFRSGPHGYTF.

CDR3 in amino acids: CASSYAGTSEAFF. As DNA, the CDR3 is TGTGCCAGCAGTTATGCAGGGACCTCTGAAGCTTTCTTT. This chain connects TRBV6-8 to TRBJ1-1; D might be TRBD1 (5 bases). The CDR3 consists of 13 residues. V shed 3 bases and J shed 6 bases, with 11 bases lying between them. Looked up from germline, CDR1 is MNHGY and CDR2 is SAAAGT.

At least ten counts were recorded for this clonotype. This chain links TRBV7-8 with TRBJ2-7; unclear D gene. CDR3 length: 13 residues. Germline CDR1 reads SGHVS; CDR2 reads FQNEAQ. V was pared by 1 base and J by 2 bases, with 6 bases between. The CDR3 DNA reads TGTGCCAGCAGCTTAGGGATACCCTACGAGCAGTACTTC. Its protein is CASSLGIPYEQYF.

This clonotype has a handful of counts. The genes are TRBV6-6 and TRBJ2-2; 10 bases agree with TRBD1. The CDR3 is 15 residues long. The V gene's germline CDR1 is MNHNY and CDR2 SVGAGI (reference sequence). V gave up 5 bases and J gave up 6 bases; unmatched junction bases: 6. The CDR3 loop is CASSRGQGISGELFF. The CDR3 coding sequence is TGTGCCAGCAGTAGGGGACAGGGGATTTCCGGGGAGCTGTTTTTT.

Many counts were recorded for this clonotype. V and J are TRBV7-6 and TRBJ1-1, with D unclear. V was trimmed by 1 base and J by 1 base, leaving 19 bases between them. This CDR3 is built from 18 residues. Germline CDR1 and CDR2: SGHVS and FNYEAQ. The DNA of the CDR3 is TGTGCCAGCAGCTTAGGCCCCTTGGGCCCACTAGAGAACACTGAAGCTTTCTTT. Translating it yields CASSLGPLGPLENTEAFF.

V usage is TRBV7-6 and J usage is TRBJ1-2; 7 nucleotides match TRBD1. CDR3 size: 14 residues. CDR1 SGHVS and CDR2 FNYEAQ come from the germline V gene. Losses at the gene ends were 2 bases for V and 7 bases for J; bases not matched to a gene: 7. This CDR3 is CASSLRQGLGGYTF. The CDR3 bases are TGTGCCAGCAGCTTAAGACAGGGACTCGGTGGCTACACCTTC.

This clonotype was detected a few times. DNA of the CDR3: TGCGCCAGCTCCGGGGGTTTCGGAGCCAAAAACATTCAGTACTTC. Its translation: CASSGGFGAKNIQYF. The chain combines TRBV5-1 with TRBJ2-4; TRBD2 might be the D (6 bases). Deletions cut 7 bases from V and 0 bases from J, with 14 bases between. The CDR3 loop spans 15 amino acids. The V gene's germline CDR1 is SGHRS and CDR2 YFSETQ.

This clonotype was detected only a few times. The chain uses TRBV5-5 and TRBJ2-1, with a tentative D call TRBD2 (7 bases). The germline V gene encodes CDR1 SGHKS and CDR2 YYEKEE (reference sequence). The V end lost 2 bases, the J end lost 7 bases, and 16 bases lay between the germline ends. The CDR3 loop spans 15 amino acids. As DNA, the CDR3 is TGTGCCAGCAGCTTCGAAAGGGGGGGTTGGAATGAGCAGTTCTTC. Its protein is CASSFERGGWNEQFF.

The CDR3 DNA reads as TGCGCCAGCAGTGAGTCTAGGCCTAGTTCCTTGTACGGTCAGTACTTC. This translates into CASSESRPSSLYGQYF. The gene calls are TRBV10-2 and TRBJ2-7; no clear D gene. Germline lookup yields CDR1 WSHSY and CDR2 SAAADI. The ends were cut back, 0 bases at V and 10 bases at J, with 22 bases in the middle. CDR3 size: 16 residues.

The chain has TRBV7-9 and TRBJ2-5; 7 positions agree with TRBD1. Germline CDR1 is SEHNR and CDR2 is FQNEAQ (reference sequence). This CDR3 spans 15 amino acids. Trimming took 5 bases from V and 7 from J; bases not matched to a gene: 13. CDR3 in DNA: TGTGCCAGCAGCCATCCCTACAGGGGACCGGGGACCCAGTACTTC. It codes for CASSHPYRGPGTQYF.

CDR3 in DNA: TGTGCCAGCAGTTTCTTTGGACTAGCGGCAACCTACAATGAGCAGTTCTTC. Residues: CASSFFGLAATYNEQFF. The rearrangement uses TRBV28 and TRBJ2-1; TRBD2 matches at 10 bases. Germline CDR1 and CDR2: MDHEN and SYDVKM. The J segment lost 2 bases and the V segment lost 3 bases, leaving 7 bases of the junction unmatched. The CDR3 has 17 residues.

Note on this clonotype: It may be a read error: a sequence one base away is much more abundant. The chain joins TRBV7-2 to TRBJ2-2; no reliable D call. Germline lookup yields CDR1 SGHTA and CDR2 FQGNSA. Deletions cut 0 bases from V and 1 base from J, with 6 bases between. CDR3 length: 15 residues. The CDR3 DNA reads as TGTACCAGCAGCTTAGCAGGAATGAACACCGGGGAGCTGTTTTTT. Its translation: CTSSLAGMNTGELFF.

The V and J genes are TRBV6-5 and TRBJ2-5; no clear D gene. The germline CDR1 and CDR2 sequences are MNHEY and SVGAGI. The CDR3 totals 14 residues. Trimming removed 0 bases at V and 3 bases at J, with 8 bases between. CDR3 nucleotides: TGTGCCAGCAGTTACTCTGGCAGTAAAGAGACCCAGTACTTC. Amino acid sequence: CASSYSGSKETQYF.

Many counts were recorded for this clonotype. The chain carries TRBV7-2 and TRBJ2-1; 9 bases match TRBD2. Losses at the gene ends were 5 bases for V and 9 bases for J; bases not matched to a gene: 5. The CDR3 runs to 13 residues. Germline CDR1 SGHTA, CDR2 FQGNSA. The CDR3 region has the DNA TGTGCCAGCAGCCCGGGACTAGCCGGTGAGCAGTTCTTC. This encodes CASSPGLAGEQFF.

This rearrangement joins TRBV11-2 to TRBJ2-1, with TRBD2 matching over 14 bases. J lost 7 bases, V lost 5 bases, and 10 bases had no gene match. From germline, CDR1 is SGHAT and CDR2 FQNNGV. The CDR3 runs to 17 residues. For the CDR3, the DNA is TGTGCCAGCAGCGTATCTCGACTAGCGGGGGGGCAGAATGAGCAGTTCTTC. Encoded protein: CASSVSRLAGGQNEQFF.

The V call is TRBV12-3 or TRBV12-4, the J call TRBJ2-7; 7 bases match TRBD1. The ends lost 5 bases at V and 2 bases at J; junction bases unmatched: 6. The CDR3 consists of 14 residues. CDR3 DNA sequence: TGTGCCAGCAGTCCCCCGGGACAGACCTACGAGCAGTACTTC. This encodes CASSPPGQTYEQYF.

This clonotype was counted at least ten times. The chain uses TRBV7-2 and TRBJ1-4; the D gene is possibly TRBD1 (5 bases). CDR3 length: 15 residues. V was clipped by 5 bases and J by 0 bases, with 10 bases between them. Germline CDR1 reads SGHTA; CDR2 reads FQGNSA. Here the CDR3 DNA reads TGTGCCAGCAGCGTGGGGACCGCAACTAATGAAAAACTGTTTTTT. This encodes CASSVGTATNEKLFF.

As concerns this clonotype: An end of the junction does not agree with germline; a read error may underlie this. The V call is TRBV7-3, the J call TRBJ1-4; D is unresolved. CDR1 SGHTA and CDR2 FQGTGA come from the germline V gene. The CDR3 is 15 residues long. Written as DNA, the CDR3 is TGTGTCAGCAGTACAAGGGCGCCAATCGATGAAAAACTGTTTTTT. Translating it yields CVSSTRAPIDEKLFF.

The V and J genes are TRBV15 and TRBJ2-7; the match to TRBD2 covers 9 bases. Looked up from germline, CDR1 is LNHNV and CDR2 is YYDKDF (reference sequence). V was clipped by 3 bases and J by 5 bases; unmatched bases: 8. The CDR3 is made up of 15 amino acids. Here the CDR3 reads CATSSPGLAVHEQYF. The DNA for the CDR3 is TGTGCCACCAGCAGTCCGGGACTAGCAGTCCACGAGCAGTACTTC.

The table lists this clonotype with a few counts. Mismatch with germline at one junction end may stem from a read error. CDR3 sequence: CASSPLNHSGANVLTF. The CDR3 DNA follows: TGTGCTAGCAGCCCCCTCAACCATTCTGGGGCCAACGTCCTGACTTTC. The V call is TRBV7-6, the J call TRBJ2-6; no reliable D call. The CDR3 is 16 residues long. The germline gives CDR1 SGHVS, CDR2 FNYEAQ. Together with reference TRBV7-6 and TRBJ2-6, the CDR3 gives the full variable domain: GAGVSQSPRYKVTKRGQDVALRCDPISGHVSLYWYRQALGQGPEFLTYFNYEAQQDKSGLPNDRFSAERPEGSISTLTIQRTEQRDSAMYRCASSPLNHSGANVLTFGAGSRLTVL.

This clonotype has more than one count but fewer than ten. This sequence joins TRBV6-1 and TRBJ1-2; TRBD1 aligns across 9 bases. The CDR3 is made up of 13 amino acids. Losses at the gene ends were 10 bases for V and 3 bases for J; bases not matched to a gene: 6. Germline-derived CDR1 and CDR2 are MNHNS and SASEGT. CDR3 loop: CATQGAGYYGYTF. CDR3 sequence (DNA): TGTGCCACACAGGGGGCTGGGTACTATGGCTACACCTTC.

In this sample, this clonotype turned up a few times. The gene calls are TRBV12-3 or TRBV12-4 and TRBJ2-1; tentative D call: TRBD1 (5 bases). The CDR3 sequence is 13 residues long. V gave up 4 bases and J gave up 13 bases, with 17 bases separating them. CDR3 bases: TGTGCCAGCAGTTACCCACCTGACAGTCGCCAGTTCTTC. Amino acid sequence: CASSYPPDSRQFF.